Each of the 8 T cell receptor beta chains below was sequenced from the same sample in a study of T cell responses to AZD1222 COVID-19 vaccine. Using immunoSEQ multiplex PCR, the repertoire was profiled, and TCRdb retains in-frame clones only, with some absent. The table shows tens of thousands of clones, with around 90% occurring only once. The sequences come from peripheral blood, collected on day 0 of AZD1222 vaccination. The source is an adult in good health.

The CDR3 sequence: CASSLGTEMLEAFF. CDR3 in DNA: TGTGCCAGCAGCCTGGGGACAGAAATGCTTGAAGCTTTCTTT. The V and J genes are TRBV5-4 and TRBJ1-1; 7 bases are a match to TRBD1. The V gene's germline CDR1 is SGHNT and CDR2 YYREEE (reference sequence). V dropped 4 bases and J dropped 7; count of bases not matched to a gene: 10. This CDR3 comprises 14 residues.

J is TRBJ2-5 and V is TRBV5-4; D gene unclear. Germline CDR1 and CDR2: SGHNT and YYREEE (reference sequence). Trimming pared 2 bases from V and 7 bases from J, leaving 6 bases between. The CDR3 extends over 11 amino acids. The CDR3 here is CASSFKGTQYF. The CDR3 region has the DNA TGTGCCAGCAGCTTCAAGGGGACCCAGTACTTC.

This chain joins TRBV2 and TRBJ1-1, with TRBD1 matching over 7 bases. V lost 7 bases to trimming and J lost 1 base; unmatched junction nucleotides: 6. This CDR3 is 14 amino acids long. Germline V CDR1 and CDR2: SNHLY, FYNNEI. The DNA for the CDR3 is TGTGCCAGCACTCCGACAGGGAAGAACACTGAAGCTTTCTTT. Its translation is CASTPTGKNTEAFF.

The chain combines TRBV20-1 with TRBJ2-1; D is possibly TRBD2 (5 bases). The V end was cut by 3 bases, the J end by 6 bases, with 15 bases between. The CDR3 length is 14 residues. Germline CDR1 reads DFQATT; CDR2 reads SNEGSKA (reference sequence). Here the CDR3 reads CSASGDAGLNEQFF. The CDR3 nucleotides are TGCAGTGCTAGTGGCGACGCGGGCCTCAATGAGCAGTTCTTC.

The chain has TRBV3-1 (or the pseudogene TRBV3-2) and TRBJ1-1; possibly TRBD1 for D (5 bases). The CDR3 spans 14 residues. The germline gives CDR1 LGHDT, CDR2 YNNKEL (reference sequence). Trimming took off 0 bases at V and 4 bases at J, with 9 bases between the two ends. The chain's CDR3 is CASSQEGQLTEAFF. DNA of the CDR3: TGTGCCAGCAGCCAAGAAGGACAACTCACTGAAGCTTTCTTT.

The chain is built from TRBV6-5 and TRBJ2-7, with 10 bases that match TRBD2. Germline lookup yields CDR1 MNHEY and CDR2 SVGAGI. The CDR3 loop spans 15 amino acids. The junction had 8 bases not matched to a gene; V was cut back by 6 bases and J by 3 bases. The CDR3 loop is CASRPPGLASYEQYF. CDR3 DNA sequence: TGTGCCAGCAGGCCACCGGGACTAGCGAGCTACGAGCAGTACTTC.

This chain links TRBV5-6 with TRBJ2-7; D is ambiguous. The CDR3 covers 11 residues. V lost 5 bases to trimming and J lost 6 bases, with 9 bases between them. The germline V gene has CDR1 SGHDT and CDR2 YYEEEE. CDR3: CASSYIFEQYF. DNA of the CDR3: TGTGCCAGCAGTTATATATTCGAGCAGTACTTC.

The CDR3 spells CASSGRGGQPQHF. The CDR3 DNA is TGTGCCAGCAGCGGAAGAGGGGGTCAGCCCCAGCATTTT. This chain joins TRBV7-9 and TRBJ1-5, with a weak D call TRBD1 (6 bases). CDR3 size: 13 residues. Germline CDR1 reads SEHNR; CDR2 reads FQNEAQ (reference sequence). Trimming removed 5 bases at V and 6 bases at J, with 11 bases between.